The clone carrying this TCR beta chain was counted at least ten times. Antigen: not known. For donors with ophthalmopathy, the disease showed moderate-to-severe activity, reached CAS ≥3 and NOSPECS ≥4, and had lasted under 3 months. The starting material, over 8.5 ml of fresh peripheral blood, provided the PBMCs. These data originate in a study of Graves' ophthalmopathy and Graves' hyperthyroidism. Findings of the study overall: Most thyroid clonotypes expanded beyond 0.001 frequency were also found in blood.

As the template, RNA transcripts were used to amplify TCR beta CDR3 regions. First-round RT-PCR with HTBI primers preceded a second-round multiplex PCR. In TCRdb, the multiplex PCR reads were re-called with MiXCR into one record per CDR3 protein. The sample records under 350,000 distinct CDR3 sequences, roughly 15% being singletons. The specimen was peripheral blood. The source of this sequence is an adult man with Graves' ophthalmopathy.

CDR3 nucleotide sequence: TGTGCCAGCAGCTATGGGGCAGGGGGTCAAACTGAAGCTTTCTTT. Its translation is CASSYGAGGQTEAFF. The chain joins TRBV12-3 or TRBV12-4 to TRBJ1-1; 7 bases are shared with TRBD1. The CDR3 loop spans 15 amino acids. V gave up 6 bases and J gave up 5 bases; unmatched junction bases: 12.